These T cell receptor beta chains were read from a single sample in a study of blood T cell repertoires in COVID-19. The data were produced by immunoSEQ multiplex PCR, yet TCRdb's version contains in-frame clones alone and is incomplete. The sample carries 85,000 to 95,000 clones, about 84% recorded once. The sequenced sample was peripheral blood. The origin of the receptors is a human donor in a cohort sampled during active COVID-19. Each CDR3 is given with its conserved first and last residue. A D gene is named only where the DNA matches it firmly. Only part of the rows carry a size: once, few, many, or a class if the clone is expanded.

j_call clone_size d_call v_call cdr3_aa cdr3_nt
TRBJ2-3 once TRBD2 TRBV19 CAVSTLAGGSTDTQYF TGTGCCGTTTCTACACTAGCGGGAGGAAGCACAGATACGCAGTATTTT
TRBJ2-1 - TRBD2 TRBV6-2/TRBV6-3 CASSSRSRGGLYNEQFF TGTGCCAGCAGTTCGCGGTCGCGGGGGGGCCTCTACAATGAGCAGTTCTTC
TRBJ2-7 - TRBD2 TRBV5-1 CASSSGGLAEMEQYF TGCGCCAGCAGCTCCGGGGGACTAGCGGAGATGGAGCAGTACTTC
TRBJ1-6 - TRBD1 TRBV2 CASSHSTDRGTNSPLHF TGTGCCAGCAGTCACTCTACCGACAGGGGTACGAATTCACCCCTCCACTTT
TRBJ1-1 - - TRBV5-1 CASSLDLVDTEAFF TGCGCCAGCAGCTTGGACCTTGTAGACACTGAAGCTTTCTTT
TRBJ1-5 - - TRBV6-2/TRBV6-3 CASSYSQFNQPQHF TGTGCCAGCAGTTACAGTCAGTTCAATCAGCCCCAGCATTTT
TRBJ2-7 - TRBD2 TRBV2 CASSGGTSGSVSYEQYF TGTGCCAGTTCGGGGGGGACTAGCGGGAGCGTGTCCTACGAGCAGTACTTC
TRBJ2-5 - TRBD2 TRBV6-5 CASSYSDGRARETQYF TGTGCCAGCAGTTACAGTGACGGGAGGGCCCGAGAGACCCAGTACTTC
TRBJ2-7 - TRBD2 TRBV4-2 CASSHSTSGTSYEQYF TGTGCCAGCAGCCATTCGACTAGCGGGACCTCCTACGAGCAGTACTTC
TRBJ2-2 - - TRBV27 CASSYQAANTGELFF TGTGCCAGCAGTTACCAAGCGGCAAACACCGGGGAGCTGTTTTTT
TRBJ2-2 - TRBD2 TRBV10-3 CAIRTSGNTGELFF TGTGCCATCAGGACTAGCGGGAACACCGGGGAGCTGTTTTTT
TRBJ2-7 - - TRBV9 CASSVDGGNSYEQYF TGTGCCAGCAGCGTAGATGGGGGGAACTCCTACGAGCAGTACTTC
TRBJ2-5 - - TRBV5-4 CASSLVAGRRETQYF TGTGCCAGCAGCTTGGTGGCAGGGAGGCGAGAGACCCAGTACTTC
TRBJ2-7 - - TRBV7-8 CASSSTPGHEQYF TGTGCCAGCAGCTCAACGCCGGGTCACGAGCAGTACTTC
TRBJ2-7 - - TRBV29-1 CSAGTSSYEQYF TGCAGCGCCGGGACAAGCTCCTACGAGCAGTACTTC
TRBJ2-4 - TRBD2 TRBV7-2 CASSSSGTTGNIQYF TGTGCCAGCAGCTCATCCGGGACTACGGGAAACATTCAGTACTTC
TRBJ1-1 - - TRBV13 CASRGQKNTEAFF TGTGCCAGCAGGGGCCAGAAGAACACTGAAGCTTTCTTT
TRBJ2-7 - TRBD1 TRBV5-4 CASSPPPLGQGFHEQYF TGTGCCAGCAGCCCCCCGCCCCTGGGACAGGGGTTCCACGAGCAGTACTTC
TRBJ2-7 - TRBD2 TRBV6-2/TRBV6-3 CASSGAGTSGLQYF TGTGCCAGCAGTGGGGCCGGGACTAGCGGTCTGCAGTACTTC
TRBJ2-7 few TRBD1 TRBV5-1 CASSRTGDEQYF TGCGCCAGCAGCCGGACAGGGGACGAGCAGTACTTC
TRBJ1-1 - - TRBV19 CASSIGTSNTEAFF TGTGCCAGTAGTATAGGTACGAGCAACACTGAAGCTTTCTTT
TRBJ2-5 - - TRBV21-1 CAGRGLAGGRSQETQYF TGTGCCGGACGAGGGCTAGCGGGGGGGCGATCGCAAGAGACCCAGTACTTC
TRBJ2-1 - TRBD2 TRBV19 CATLPRAGGSSYNEQFF TGTGCCACGCTCCCTCGGGCGGGGGGGAGCTCCTACAATGAGCAGTTCTTC
TRBJ1-1 - TRBD1 TRBV5-6 CASSLISRDRGPNTEAFF TGTGCCAGCAGCCTTATCTCCCGGGACAGGGGCCCGAACACTGAAGCTTTCTTT
TRBJ2-7 - - TRBV5-6 CASSLGGAAPYEQYF TGTGCCAGCAGCTTGGGTGGGGCCGCCCCCTACGAGCAGTACTTC
TRBJ1-5 once - TRBV6-5 CASRATPNSNQPQHF TGTGCCAGCAGGGCGACACCGAATAGCAATCAGCCCCAGCATTTT
TRBJ1-1 once TRBD1 TRBV6-2/TRBV6-3 CASSFSGQGNTEAFF TGTGCCAGCAGTTTTTCCGGACAGGGAAACACTGAAGCTTTCTTT
TRBJ2-5 - - TRBV29-1 CSVSDTQETQYF TGCAGCGTTTCGGACACCCAAGAGACCCAGTACTTC
TRBJ1-2 - - TRBV4-3 CASSPMAGQGTTF TGCGCCAGCAGCCCCATGGCCGGACAAGGAACTACCTTC
TRBJ2-1 - - TRBV29-1 CSVESGSSYNEQFF TGCAGCGTTGAAAGCGGTAGCTCCTACAATGAGCAGTTCTTC
TRBJ1-6 once - TRBV6-5 CASSTYGGENSPLHF TGTGCCAGCAGTACCTACGGGGGGGAGAATTCACCCCTCCACTTT
TRBJ1-1 - TRBD1 TRBV19 CASSIPGGITEAFF TGTGCCAGTAGTATCCCAGGGGGGATCACTGAAGCTTTCTTT
TRBJ2-3 - - TRBV9 CASSVTGTDTQYF TGTGCCAGCAGCGTAACGGGCACAGATACGCAGTATTTT
TRBJ1-5 - TRBD1 TRBV19 CASSIVPGGGQPQHF TGTGCCAGTAGTATAGTGCCAGGGGGTGGTCAGCCCCAGCATTTT
TRBJ2-5 - TRBD1 TRBV5-1 CASSGGTGGSETQYF TGCGCCAGCAGCGGGGGGACAGGGGGTTCAGAGACCCAGTACTTC
TRBJ2-1 - TRBD1 TRBV14 CASSQPPGQGADEQFF TGTGCCAGCAGCCAGCCACCGGGACAGGGGGCGGATGAGCAGTTCTTC
TRBJ1-3 - TRBD1 TRBV30 CAGNRGLLSGNTIYF TGTGCCGGAAACAGGGGCCTCCTCTCTGGAAACACCATATATTTT
TRBJ2-2 - - TRBV4-3 CASSQDITGELFF TGCGCCAGCAGCCAAGACATCACCGGGGAGCTGTTTTTT
TRBJ2-1 - - TRBV6-5 CASAEVRTSYNEQFF TGTGCCAGCGCTGAGGTCAGAACCTCCTACAATGAGCAGTTCTTC
TRBJ2-5 - - TRBV7-8 CASSPQVTQYF TGTGCCAGCAGCCCACAGGTGACCCAGTACTTC
TRBJ2-5 - TRBD1 TRBV5-1 CASSTDRGETQYF TGCGCCAGCAGCACCGACAGGGGAGAGACCCAGTACTTC
TRBJ2-7 - - TRBV6-6 CASRQEQPYEQYF TGTGCCAGCAGACAGGAGCAACCCTACGAGCAGTACTTC
TRBJ2-7 - TRBD2 TRBV20-1 CSVPSGYEQYF TGCAGTGTCCCTAGCGGCTACGAGCAGTACTTC
TRBJ2-3 - - TRBV5-1 CASSWAGDTQYF TGCGCCAGCAGCTGGGCGGGGGATACGCAGTATTTT
TRBJ1-1 - - TRBV6-2/TRBV6-3 CASSYGTPTEAFF TGTGCCAGCAGTTATGGGACTCCCACTGAAGCTTTCTTT
TRBJ2-4 - TRBD1 TRBV5-8 CASSFPRQGTDIQYF TGTGCCAGCAGCTTTCCAAGACAGGGGACAGACATCCAGTACTTC
TRBJ2-1 - - TRBV5-1 CASSPGHQNNEQFF TGCGCCAGCAGCCCGGGACATCAAAACAATGAGCAGTTCTTC
TRBJ1-5 - TRBD1 TRBV7-8 CASSPFLGQGGYSNQPQHF TGTGCCAGCAGCCCCTTTTTGGGACAGGGGGGTTATAGCAATCAGCCCCAGCATTTT
TRBJ2-7 - TRBD2 TRBV7-2 CASSLVSSGAGLEQYF TGTGCCAGCAGCTTAGTGTCTAGCGGGGCCGGGCTTGAGCAGTACTTC
TRBJ1-4 - - TRBV4-3 CASSQGSSTNEKLFF TGCGCCAGCAGCCAAGGAAGCTCAACTAATGAAAAACTGTTTTTT
TRBJ1-5 - - TRBV6-2/TRBV6-3 CASSYFTGQPQHF TGTGCCAGCAGTTACTTCACAGGGCAGCCCCAGCATTTT
TRBJ2-3 - - TRBV5-1 CASSSGTSTTDTQYF TGCGCCAGCAGCTCCGGGACTTCAACAACAGATACGCAGTATTTT
TRBJ2-2 - TRBD2 TRBV13 CASTFGTSGAGGELFF TGTGCCAGCACCTTCGGGACTAGCGGGGCAGGCGGGGAGCTGTTTTTT
TRBJ2-7 - - TRBV25-1 CASRLGGTDEQYF TGTGCCAGCAGACTTGGGGGGACGGACGAGCAGTACTTC
TRBJ2-2 - - TRBV7-9 CASSSDWNTGELFF TGTGCCAGCAGCTCAGACTGGAACACCGGGGAGCTGTTTTTT
TRBJ2-1 - TRBD2 TRBV19 CASRLAGAEYNEQFF TGTGCCAGTAGGTTAGCGGGAGCGGAGTACAATGAGCAGTTCTTC
TRBJ2-2 once - TRBV7-9 CASSRTSRNTGELFF TGTGCCAGCAGTCGTACTAGCAGGAACACCGGGGAGCTGTTTTTT